This T cell receptor (beta chain) was observed in a study of CD8 T cells in Susac syndrome. When the RNA was reverse transcribed, random hexamers were used with an input of roughly 0.45 to 1 ug. The method of amplification for TCR beta CDR3 was immunoSEQ multiplex PCR, covering 54 Vbeta and 13 Jbeta. TCRdb passed the immunoSEQ multiplex PCR reads through MiXCR, listing each CDR3 protein once. The table has 300,000 to 350,000 distinct CDR3 sequences, around 90% seen once. This CDR3 spans 14 amino acids. V dropped 5 bases and J dropped 7 bases, with 15 bases sitting between them. In germline, CDR1 is SGHVS, CDR2 FNYEAQ.

The receptor was derived from a human donor with multiple sclerosis. Sequenced input: CD4+ T cells from PBMCs. V usage is TRBV7-6 and J usage is TRBJ2-1; D unresolved. Here the CDR3 reads CASSPQTSGNEQFF. DNA of the CDR3: TGTGCCAGCAGCCCCCAGACGTCGGGTAATGAGCAGTTCTTC.